Listed here are 6 T cell receptor beta chains from one sample, sequenced in a study of siplizumab effects on memory and regulatory T cells. Data came from immunoSEQ multiplex PCR; TCRdb stores just in-frame clones and leaves some out. The data show approximately 40,000 clones, around 90% seen once. Sequenced: naive CD4+ T cells sorted from blood. The receptors were gathered from a human donor in good health.

The chain recombines TRBV28 with TRBJ1-1; 10 positions match TRBD1. This CDR3 is built from 17 residues. In germline, CDR1 is MDHEN, CDR2 SYDVKM. V shed 3 bases and J 2 bases; nucleotides not matched to a gene: 9. The DNA for the CDR3 is TGTGCCAGCAGTTTCCCCGGGACAGGGGCCATAAACACTGAAGCTTTCTTT. It codes for CASSFPGTGAINTEAFF.

This clone was seen only a few times. The J gene is TRBJ2-7, the V gene TRBV7-2; the D gene is possibly TRBD2 (5 bases). The germline V gene has CDR1 SGHTA and CDR2 FQGNSA. Trimming pared 5 bases from V and 4 bases from J, leaving 12 bases between. The CDR3 is made up of 13 amino acids. The CDR3 DNA reads as TGTGCCAGCAGCCAACCAGCGGAATACGAGCAGTACTTC. It encodes CASSQPAEYEQYF.

The genes are TRBV6-1 and TRBJ1-3; 7 nucleotides line up with TRBD1. The CDR3 contains 15 residues. CDR1 and CDR2 from the germline V gene are MNHNS and SASEGT. Trimming cost V 4 bases and J 8 bases; bases outside gene matches: 11. The CDR3 nucleotides are TGTGCCAGCAGTGGCACAGGGGCCCGGTTGGACACCATATATTTT. Encoded protein: CASSGTGARLDTIYF.

This clone was seen a single time. The CDR3, as DNA: TGTGCCAGCAGTTTCACAGGGGCGGGGAGGCAGCCCCAGCATTTT. Residues: CASSFTGAGRQPQHF. The chain carries TRBV28 and TRBJ1-5; 7 bases are shared with TRBD1. CDR1 and CDR2 (germline): MDHEN, SYDVKM. J lost 7 bases, V lost 3 bases, and 9 bases had no gene match. The CDR3 loop spans 15 amino acids.

The chain has TRBV9 and TRBJ1-3; D ambiguous. V lost 0 bases to trimming and J lost 0 bases, with 4 bases between them. The CDR3 is made up of 14 amino acids. Germline-derived CDR1 and CDR2 are SGDLS and YYNGEE. CDR3 DNA sequence: TGTGCCAGCAGCGTAGAACTCTCTGGAAACACCATATATTTT. It specifies CASSVELSGNTIYF.

V and J are TRBV6-5 and TRBJ2-1; TRBD2 aligns across 7 bases. Germline-derived CDR1 and CDR2 are MNHEY and SVGAGI. V lost 6 bases and J lost 10; bases outside the gene matches: 15. The CDR3 is 15 amino acids. This CDR3 is CASSHRDGARGEQFF. CDR3 in DNA: TGTGCCAGCAGCCACCGGGACGGAGCGCGGGGGGAGCAGTTCTTC.